A single sample gave rise to the 11 T cell receptor beta chains below, sequenced in a study of read filtering for tumor transcriptome and immune sequencing. From roughly 0.4 ug of RNA, a library with molecular barcoded alpha/delta and beta/gamma adaptors was made. One entry per CDR3 protein, called by TCRdb with MiXCR from the reads. This table holds roughly 130,000 distinct CDR3 sequences, 10% to 15% found once. What was sequenced was a population of CD138-negative cells sorted from bone marrow. The origin of the receptors is a donor at least 40 years old with multiple myeloma.

This clonotype was detected ten times or more. J is TRBJ1-1 and V is TRBV12-3 or TRBV12-4; 7 bases map to TRBD1. This CDR3 region has 14 residues. The V and J ends lost 6 bases and 1 base, in that order; junction bases with no gene match: 5. This CDR3 reads CASSPGTENTEAFF. CDR3 bases: TGTGCCAGCAGCCCCGGGACAGAGAACACTGAAGCTTTCTTT.

Written as DNA, the CDR3 is TGTGCCAGCAGTCCGGGACAGTGGTCCCCTGGGGCCAACGTCCTGACTTTC. Protein sequence: CASSPGQWSPGANVLTF. V usage is TRBV6-2 or TRBV6-3 and J usage is TRBJ2-6; 7 bases map to TRBD1. The CDR3 runs to 17 residues. Germline V gene data show CDR1 as MNHEY and CDR2 as SVGEGT. V lost 5 bases and J lost 2; bases outside the gene matches: 9.

This clonotype has a count of ten or more. V is TRBV12-3 or TRBV12-4 and J is TRBJ2-4, with TRBD1 matching over 9 bases. The CDR3 extends over 15 amino acids. The V and J ends lost 6 bases and 0 bases, in that order; junction bases with no gene match: 3. CDR3: CASSRTGVAKNIQYF. CDR3 sequence (DNA): TGTGCCAGCAGCAGGACAGGGGTAGCCAAAAACATTCAGTACTTC.

This clonotype was seen many times. The chain has TRBV2 and TRBJ2-6; no firm D call. Trimming cost V 8 bases and J 1 base, with 15 bases left between them. The CDR3 is made up of 16 amino acids. Germline CDR1 reads SNHLY; CDR2 reads FYNNEI. CDR3 sequence reads: CASSVGLGSGANVLTF. The CDR3 region has the DNA TGTGCCAGCTCGGTAGGTCTCGGGTCTGGGGCCAACGTCCTGACTTTC.

This clonotype was seen repeatedly, ten times or more. The genes are TRBV10-3 and TRBJ2-3, with TRBD2 identical over 13 bases. Trimming removed 6 bases from V and 6 bases from J; junction bases left unmatched: 9. The CDR3 length is 16 residues. From germline, CDR1 is ENHRY and CDR2 SYGVKD. The CDR3 protein is CAIRHGTSGESDTQYF. The CDR3 nucleotides are TGTGCCATCAGGCACGGGACTAGCGGGGAATCCGATACGCAGTATTTT.

For this clonotype: It may be a read error: a sequence one base away is much more abundant. The chain employs TRBV10-2 and TRBJ2-3; possibly TRBD2 for D (6 bases). The length of the CDR3 is 14 residues. Trimming pared 2 bases from V and 9 bases from J, leaving 15 bases between. Per germline, CDR1 WSHSY and CDR2 SAAADI. The CDR3: CASSEMGTGGTQYF. The CDR3, as DNA: TGCGCCAGCAGTGAGATGGGGACTGGCGGAACGCAGTATTTT.

This clonotype was picked up many times. The chain links TRBV4-1 to TRBJ2-3; D remains unclear. Germline CDR1 reads MGHRA; CDR2 reads YSYEKL. The CDR3 length is 13 residues. Trimming pared 2 bases from V and 10 bases from J, leaving 13 bases between. The CDR3 spells CASSQSPSLPQYF. Written as DNA, the CDR3 is TGCGCCAGCAGCCAAAGCCCCTCGCTACCGCAGTATTTT.

This clonotype turned up a few times. The chain is built from TRBV10-3 and TRBJ2-3, with TRBD2 as a possible D gene (5 bases). Per germline, CDR1 ENHRY and CDR2 SYGVKD. Trimming took off 2 bases at V and 3 bases at J, with 15 bases between the two ends. The CDR3 has 16 residues. The CDR3 here is CAISEPAGGRTDTQYF. The CDR3, as DNA: TGTGCCATCAGTGAGCCGGCCGGCGGGCGTACAGATACGCAGTATTTT.

Ten or more counts support this clonotype. V is TRBV4-1 and J is TRBJ2-4; TRBD2 agrees at 16 bases. Germline V CDR1 and CDR2: MGHRA, YSYEKL. The V gene end was trimmed by 3 bases and the J gene end by 3 bases; junction bases not matched to a gene: 8. The CDR3 runs 19 residues. CDR3 sequence: CASSHPGLAGGPDKNIQYF. CDR3 in DNA: TGCGCCAGCAGCCACCCGGGACTAGCGGGGGGGCCGGACAAAAACATTCAGTACTTC.

About this clonotype: Given a far larger clone just one base away, this is likely a sequencing read error. The J gene is TRBJ2-7, the V gene TRBV7-9; D remains unclear. Trimming shortened V by 5 bases and J by 7 bases, and 12 bases separated the two germline ends. Germline V CDR1 and CDR2: SEHNR, FQNEAQ (reference sequence). The CDR3 runs to 12 residues. CDR3 nucleotides: TGTGCCAGCAGCCGCAGCGCGAATGAGCAGTACTTC. Protein product: CASSRSANEQYF.

There are many counts of this clonotype. The gene calls are TRBV19 and TRBJ2-1; D gene uncertain. CDR1 and CDR2 (germline): LNHDA, SQIVND (reference sequence). This CDR3 comprises 14 residues. V was shortened by 4 bases and J by 12 bases, with 19 bases between the two germline ends. This chain's CDR3 is CASSTPQTPLMQFF. As DNA, the CDR3 is TGTGCCAGTAGTACCCCTCAAACTCCTTTAATGCAGTTCTTC.